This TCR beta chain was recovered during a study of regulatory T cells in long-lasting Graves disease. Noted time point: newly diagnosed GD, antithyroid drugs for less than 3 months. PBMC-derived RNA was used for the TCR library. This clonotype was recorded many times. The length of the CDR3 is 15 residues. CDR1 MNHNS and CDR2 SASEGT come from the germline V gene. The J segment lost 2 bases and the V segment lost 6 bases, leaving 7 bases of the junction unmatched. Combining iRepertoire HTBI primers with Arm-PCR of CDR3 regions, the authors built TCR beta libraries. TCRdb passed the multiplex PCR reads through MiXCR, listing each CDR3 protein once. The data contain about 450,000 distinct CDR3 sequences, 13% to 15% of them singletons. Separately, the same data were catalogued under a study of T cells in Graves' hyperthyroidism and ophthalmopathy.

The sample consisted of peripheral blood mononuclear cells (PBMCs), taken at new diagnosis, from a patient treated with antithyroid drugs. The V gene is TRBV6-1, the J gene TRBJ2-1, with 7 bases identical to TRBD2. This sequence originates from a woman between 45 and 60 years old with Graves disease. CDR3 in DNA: TGTGCCAGCAGCGGGGGGAGCGGGGCCTACAATGAGCAGTTCTTC. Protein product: CASSGGSGAYNEQFF.